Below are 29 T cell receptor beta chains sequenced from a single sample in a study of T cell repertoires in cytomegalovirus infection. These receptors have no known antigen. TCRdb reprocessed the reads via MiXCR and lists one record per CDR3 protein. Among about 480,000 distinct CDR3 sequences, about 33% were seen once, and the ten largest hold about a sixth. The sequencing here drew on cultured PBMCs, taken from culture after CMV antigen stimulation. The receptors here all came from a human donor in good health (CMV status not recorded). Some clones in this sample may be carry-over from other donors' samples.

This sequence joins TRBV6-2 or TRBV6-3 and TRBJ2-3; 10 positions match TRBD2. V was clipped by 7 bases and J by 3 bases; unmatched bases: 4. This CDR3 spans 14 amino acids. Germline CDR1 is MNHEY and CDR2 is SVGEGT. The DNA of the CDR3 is TGTGCCAGCATAAAAGCGGGAGGGACAGATACGCAGTATTTT. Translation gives CASIKAGGTDTQYF.

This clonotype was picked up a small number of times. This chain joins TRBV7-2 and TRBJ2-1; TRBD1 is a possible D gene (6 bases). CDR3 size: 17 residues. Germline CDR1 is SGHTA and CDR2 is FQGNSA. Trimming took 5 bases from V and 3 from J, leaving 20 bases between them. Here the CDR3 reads CASSRHGQSGNYNEQFF. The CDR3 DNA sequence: TGTGCCAGCAGCCGCCATGGACAGTCGGGAAACTACAATGAGCAGTTCTTC.

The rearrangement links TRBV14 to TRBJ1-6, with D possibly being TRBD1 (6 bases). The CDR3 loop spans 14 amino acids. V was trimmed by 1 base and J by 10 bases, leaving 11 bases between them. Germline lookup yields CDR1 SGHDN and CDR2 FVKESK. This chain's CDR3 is CASSQGGQGSPLHF. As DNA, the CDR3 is TGTGCCAGCAGCCAAGGGGGGCAGGGGTCACCCCTCCACTTT. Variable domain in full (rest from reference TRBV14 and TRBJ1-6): EAGVTQFPSHSVIEKGQTVTLRCDPISGHDNLYWYRRVMGKEIKFLLHFVKESKQDESGMPNNRFLAERTGGTYSTLKVQPAELEDSGVYFCASSQGGQGSPLHFGNGTRLTVT.

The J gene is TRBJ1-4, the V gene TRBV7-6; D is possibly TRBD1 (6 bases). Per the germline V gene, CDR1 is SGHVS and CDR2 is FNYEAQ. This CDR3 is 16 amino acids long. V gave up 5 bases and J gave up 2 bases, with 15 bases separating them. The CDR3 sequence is CASSTDGGGTNEKLFF. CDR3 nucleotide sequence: TGTGCCAGCAGCACCGACGGGGGCGGCACTAATGAAAAACTGTTTTTT.

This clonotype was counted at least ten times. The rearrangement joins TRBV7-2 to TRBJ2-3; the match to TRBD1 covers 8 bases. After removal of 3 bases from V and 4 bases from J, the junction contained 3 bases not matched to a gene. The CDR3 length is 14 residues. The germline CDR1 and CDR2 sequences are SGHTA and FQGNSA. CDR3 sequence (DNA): TGTGCCAGCAGCTTCGACAGGGGTGCAGATACGCAGTATTTT. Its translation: CASSFDRGADTQYF.

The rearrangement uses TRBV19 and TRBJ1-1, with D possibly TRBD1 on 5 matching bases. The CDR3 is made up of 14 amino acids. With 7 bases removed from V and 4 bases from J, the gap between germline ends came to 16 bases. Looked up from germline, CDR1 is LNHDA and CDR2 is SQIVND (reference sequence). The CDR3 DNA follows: TGTGCCAGTACTATTACAGGTGCGGGCACTGAAGCTTTCTTT. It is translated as CASTITGAGTEAFF.

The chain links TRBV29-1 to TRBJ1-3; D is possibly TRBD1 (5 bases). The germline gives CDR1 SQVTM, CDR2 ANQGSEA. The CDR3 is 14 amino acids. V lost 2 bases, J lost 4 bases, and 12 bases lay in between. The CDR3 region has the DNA TGCAGCGTTGAATGGCCAGGGCTAGGAAACACCATATATTTT. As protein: CSVEWPGLGNTIYF.

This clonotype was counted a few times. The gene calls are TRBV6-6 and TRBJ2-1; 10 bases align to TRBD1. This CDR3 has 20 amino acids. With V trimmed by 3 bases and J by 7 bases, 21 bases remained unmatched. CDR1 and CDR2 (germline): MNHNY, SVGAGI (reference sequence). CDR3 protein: CASSYRSGTGAIHLRNEQFF. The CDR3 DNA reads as TGTGCCAGCAGTTATCGATCCGGGACAGGGGCGATCCATCTACGGAATGAGCAGTTCTTC.

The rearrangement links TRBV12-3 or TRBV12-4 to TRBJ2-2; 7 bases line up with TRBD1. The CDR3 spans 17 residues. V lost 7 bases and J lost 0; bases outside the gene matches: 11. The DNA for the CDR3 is TGTGCCAGCACCATAATCATGGGGACAGCGAACACCGGGGAGCTGTTTTTT. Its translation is CASTIIMGTANTGELFF.

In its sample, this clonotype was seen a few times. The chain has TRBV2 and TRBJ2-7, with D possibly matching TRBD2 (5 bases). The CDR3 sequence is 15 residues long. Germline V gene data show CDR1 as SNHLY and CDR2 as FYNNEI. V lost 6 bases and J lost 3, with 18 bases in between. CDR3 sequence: CASSHGGSGIYEQYV. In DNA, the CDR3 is TGTGCCAGCAGCCACGGCGGGTCCGGAATCTACGAGCAGTACGTC.

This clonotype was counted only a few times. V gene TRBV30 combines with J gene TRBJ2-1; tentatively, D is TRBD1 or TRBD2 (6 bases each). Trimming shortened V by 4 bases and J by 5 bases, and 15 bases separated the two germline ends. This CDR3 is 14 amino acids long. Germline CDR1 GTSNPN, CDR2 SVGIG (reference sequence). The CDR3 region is CAWNKGGSNNEQFF. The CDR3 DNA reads TGTGCCTGGAATAAGGGGGGAAGTAACAATGAGCAGTTCTTC.

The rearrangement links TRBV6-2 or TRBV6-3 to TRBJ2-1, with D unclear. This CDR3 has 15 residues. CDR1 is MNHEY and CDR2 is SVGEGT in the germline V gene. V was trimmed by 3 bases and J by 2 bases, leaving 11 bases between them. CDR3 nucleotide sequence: TGTGCCAGCAGTTATTCAAATCCTACCTACAATGAGCAGTTCTTC. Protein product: CASSYSNPTYNEQFF.

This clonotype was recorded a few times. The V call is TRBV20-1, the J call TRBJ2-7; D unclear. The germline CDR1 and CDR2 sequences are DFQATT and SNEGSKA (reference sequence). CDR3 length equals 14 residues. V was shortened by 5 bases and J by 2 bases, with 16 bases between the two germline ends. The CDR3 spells CSAEVRVGAYEQYF. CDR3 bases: TGCAGTGCTGAGGTCCGGGTAGGAGCCTACGAGCAGTACTTC.

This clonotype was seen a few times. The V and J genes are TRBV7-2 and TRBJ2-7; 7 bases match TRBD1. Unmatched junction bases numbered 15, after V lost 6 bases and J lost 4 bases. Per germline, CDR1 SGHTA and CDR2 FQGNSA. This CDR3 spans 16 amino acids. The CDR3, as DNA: TGTGCCAGCAGGGAGACCCCCCGACAGGGTATTTACGAGCAGTACTTC. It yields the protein CASRETPRQGIYEQYF.

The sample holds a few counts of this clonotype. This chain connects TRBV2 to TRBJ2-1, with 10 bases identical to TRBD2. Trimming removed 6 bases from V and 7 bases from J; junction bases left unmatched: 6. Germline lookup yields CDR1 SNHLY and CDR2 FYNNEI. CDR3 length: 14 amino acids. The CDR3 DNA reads TGTGCCAGCAGGGGAACTAGCGGGGCGAATGAGCAGTTCTTC. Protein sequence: CASRGTSGANEQFF.

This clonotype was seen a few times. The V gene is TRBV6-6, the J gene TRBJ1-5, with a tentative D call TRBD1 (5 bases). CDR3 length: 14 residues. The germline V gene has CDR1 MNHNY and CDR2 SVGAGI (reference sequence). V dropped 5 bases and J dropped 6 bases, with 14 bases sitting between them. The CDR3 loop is CASSTGGPGQPQHF. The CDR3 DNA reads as TGTGCCAGCAGTACGGGGGGTCCGGGTCAGCCCCAGCATTTT.

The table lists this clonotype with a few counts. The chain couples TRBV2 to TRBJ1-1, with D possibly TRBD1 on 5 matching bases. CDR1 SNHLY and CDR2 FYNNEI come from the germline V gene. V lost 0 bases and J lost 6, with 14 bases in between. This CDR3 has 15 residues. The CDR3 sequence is CASSEARGVDPEAFF. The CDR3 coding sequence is TGTGCCAGCAGTGAAGCGCGAGGGGTGGACCCTGAAGCTTTCTTT.

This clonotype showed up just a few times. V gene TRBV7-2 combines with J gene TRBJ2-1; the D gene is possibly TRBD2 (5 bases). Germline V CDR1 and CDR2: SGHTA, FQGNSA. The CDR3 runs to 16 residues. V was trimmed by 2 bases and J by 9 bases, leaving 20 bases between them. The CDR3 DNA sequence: TGTGCCAGCAGCTTATTTGTGCGGGCGGCCTCAGGTGAGCAGTTCTTC. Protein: CASSLFVRAASGEQFF.

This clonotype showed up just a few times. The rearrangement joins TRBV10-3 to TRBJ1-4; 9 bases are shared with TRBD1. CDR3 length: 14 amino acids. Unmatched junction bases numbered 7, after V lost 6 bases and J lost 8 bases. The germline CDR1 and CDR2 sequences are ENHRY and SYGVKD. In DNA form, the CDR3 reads TGTGCCATCAGCATGGACAGGGGAGACGAAAAACTGTTTTTT. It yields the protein CAISMDRGDEKLFF.

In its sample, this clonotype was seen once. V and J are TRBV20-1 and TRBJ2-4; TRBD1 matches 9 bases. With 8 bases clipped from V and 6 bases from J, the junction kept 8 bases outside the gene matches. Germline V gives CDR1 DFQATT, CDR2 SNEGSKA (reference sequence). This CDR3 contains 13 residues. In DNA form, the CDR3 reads TGCAGTACTCTCCGGGACAGGGTAAACATTCAGTACTTC. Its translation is CSTLRDRVNIQYF.

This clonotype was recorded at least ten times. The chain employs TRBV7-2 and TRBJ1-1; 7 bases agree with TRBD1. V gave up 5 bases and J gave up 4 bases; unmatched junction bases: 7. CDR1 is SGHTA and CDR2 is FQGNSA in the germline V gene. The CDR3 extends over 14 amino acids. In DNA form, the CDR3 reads TGTGCCAGCAGCCCCCACTCAGGGGGCACTGAAGCTTTCTTT. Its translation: CASSPHSGGTEAFF.

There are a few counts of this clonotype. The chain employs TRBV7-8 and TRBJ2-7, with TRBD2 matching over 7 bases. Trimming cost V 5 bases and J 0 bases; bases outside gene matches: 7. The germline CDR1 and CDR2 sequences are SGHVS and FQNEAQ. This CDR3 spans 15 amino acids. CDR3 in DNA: TGTGCCAGCAGCGGCCCCCCGGGGGGCTCCTACGAGCAGTACGTC. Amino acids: CASSGPPGGSYEQYV.

The CDR3 coding sequence is TGCGCCAGCAGCCAAGAATTAGGGAAAGGCACTGAAGCTTTCTTT. It specifies CASSQELGKGTEAFF. The chain has TRBV4-3 and TRBJ1-1; D not certain. The CDR3 length is 15 residues. Trimming pared 0 bases from V and 4 bases from J, leaving 12 bases between. Germline V lookup: CDR1 LGHNA, CDR2 YSLEER.

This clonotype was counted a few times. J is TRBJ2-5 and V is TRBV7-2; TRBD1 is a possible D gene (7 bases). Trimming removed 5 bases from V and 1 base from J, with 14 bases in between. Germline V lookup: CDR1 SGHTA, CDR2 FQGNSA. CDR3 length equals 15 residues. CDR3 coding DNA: TGTGCCAGCAGCAGCCAGGGGGGCCCCCAAGAGACCCAGTACTTC. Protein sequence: CASSSQGGPQETQYF.

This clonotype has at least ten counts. The CDR3 DNA is TGTGCCAGCAGCTTAGTTTCCTCCGGTGGCACAGATACGCAGTATTTT. It specifies CASSLVSSGGTDTQYF. This rearrangement joins TRBV7-2 to TRBJ2-3; D is ambiguous. This CDR3 contains 16 residues. Germline V lookup: CDR1 SGHTA, CDR2 FQGNSA. V was pared by 1 base and J by 1 base, with 12 bases between. Full variable domain (outside the CDR3, taken from reference TRBV7-2 and TRBJ2-3): GAGVSQSPSNKVTEKGKDVELRCDPISGHTALYWYRQSLGQGLEFLIYFQGNSAPDKSGLPSDRFSAERTGGSVSTLTIQRTQQEDSAVYLCASSLVSSGGTDTQYFGPGTRLTVL.

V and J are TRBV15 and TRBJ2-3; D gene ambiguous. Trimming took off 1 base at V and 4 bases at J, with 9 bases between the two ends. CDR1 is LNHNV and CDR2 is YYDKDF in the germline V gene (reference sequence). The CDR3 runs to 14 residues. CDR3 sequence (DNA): TGTGCCACCAGCAGAGTTCGGCTCGCAGATACGCAGTATTTT. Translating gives CATSRVRLADTQYF.

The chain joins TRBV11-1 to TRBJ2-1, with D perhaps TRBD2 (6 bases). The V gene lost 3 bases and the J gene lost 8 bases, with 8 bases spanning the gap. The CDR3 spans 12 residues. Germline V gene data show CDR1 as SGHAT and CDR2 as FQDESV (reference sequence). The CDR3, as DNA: TGTGCCAGCAGCTTTACGGGAGATGAGCAGTTCTTC. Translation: CASSFTGDEQFF.

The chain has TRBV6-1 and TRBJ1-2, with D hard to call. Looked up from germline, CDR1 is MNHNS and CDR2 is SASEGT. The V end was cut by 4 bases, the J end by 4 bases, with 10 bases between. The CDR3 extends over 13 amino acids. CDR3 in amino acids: CASSGRLFYGYTF. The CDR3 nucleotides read TGTGCCAGCAGTGGGCGGCTTTTCTATGGCTACACCTTC.

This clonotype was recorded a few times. DNA for the CDR3: TGTGCCAGCAGCCAAACCTCGGAGCGGAGCACAGATACGCAGTATTTT. It codes for CASSQTSERSTDTQYF. This rearrangement joins TRBV7-6 to TRBJ2-3; D possibly corresponds to TRBD2 (5 bases). Trimming shortened V by 5 bases and J by 0 bases, and 15 bases separated the two germline ends. The CDR3 has 16 amino acids. CDR1 is SGHVS and CDR2 is FNYEAQ in the germline V gene.